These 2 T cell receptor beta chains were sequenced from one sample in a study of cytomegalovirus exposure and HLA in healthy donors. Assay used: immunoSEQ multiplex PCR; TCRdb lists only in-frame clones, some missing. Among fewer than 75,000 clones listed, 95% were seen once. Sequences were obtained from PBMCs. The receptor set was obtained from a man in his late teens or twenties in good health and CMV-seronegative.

The CDR3 loop reads CASSPSNGGLYGYTF. The CDR3 DNA sequence: TGCGCCAGCAGCCCATCTAACGGGGGATTATATGGCTACACCTTC. The chain couples TRBV5-1 to TRBJ1-2; TRBD1 is a possible D gene (5 bases). This CDR3 has 15 residues. Between the trimmed V and J ends, which lost 4 bases and 5 bases, there was a span of 18 bases. The germline V gene encodes CDR1 SGHRS and CDR2 YFSETQ.

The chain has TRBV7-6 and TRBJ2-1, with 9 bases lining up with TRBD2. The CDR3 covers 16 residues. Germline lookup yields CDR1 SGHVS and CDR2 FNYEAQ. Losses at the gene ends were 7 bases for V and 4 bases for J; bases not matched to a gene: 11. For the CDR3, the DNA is TGTGCCAGCACCGTCGACGTAGCGGGGGATTACAATGAGCAGTTCTTC. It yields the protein CASTVDVAGDYNEQFF.